This T cell receptor beta chain was obtained from a study of somatic mutations in cytotoxic T cells in rheumatoid arthritis. Assay: immunoSEQ multiplex PCR; the TCRdb copy retains only in-frame clones and omits some. The top ten hold approximately 28% of the sample, which has fewer than 20,000 clones, 60% to 85% seen once. Per germline, CDR1 MNHNY and CDR2 SVGAGI (reference sequence). The V end was cut by 5 bases, the J end by 0 bases, with 11 bases between. The CDR3 totals 15 residues. Sequencing was done on a sample of CD8+ T cells sorted from blood. This sequence originates from an adult with rheumatoid arthritis. This chain uses TRBV6-6 with TRBJ1-3; D uncertain. The CDR3 sequence is CASSKSDLSGNTIYF. The CDR3 DNA is TGTGCCAGCAGTAAGTCGGACCTCTCTGGAAACACCATATATTTT.